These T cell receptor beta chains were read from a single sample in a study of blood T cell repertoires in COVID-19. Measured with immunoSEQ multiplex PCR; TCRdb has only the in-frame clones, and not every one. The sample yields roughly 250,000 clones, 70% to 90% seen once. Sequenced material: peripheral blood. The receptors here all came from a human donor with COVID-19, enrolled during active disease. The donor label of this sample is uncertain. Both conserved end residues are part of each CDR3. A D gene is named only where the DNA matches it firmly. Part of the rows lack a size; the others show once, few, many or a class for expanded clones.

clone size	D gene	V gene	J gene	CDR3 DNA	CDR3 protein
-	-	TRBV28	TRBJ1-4	TGTGCCAGCAGCACCCCGGGACTGGGCGAAAAACTGTTTTTT	CASSTPGLGEKLFF
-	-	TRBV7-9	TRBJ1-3	TGTGCCAGCAGCTTATCAGAAAACACCATATATTTT	CASSLSENTIYF
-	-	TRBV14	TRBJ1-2	TGTGCCAGCAGCCAAGATAGCATAACTGGTTTAGTCTATGGCTACACCTTC	CASSQDSITGLVYGYTF
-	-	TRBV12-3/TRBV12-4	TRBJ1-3	TGTGCCAGCACGAGCGTGGGAAACACCATATATTTT	CASTSVGNTIYF
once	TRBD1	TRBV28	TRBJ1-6	TGTGCCAGCAGTTCGGGACAGGGATTGGTGTCCCTCCACTTT	CASSSGQGLVSLHF
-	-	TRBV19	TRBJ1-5	TGTGCCAGTAGTATCCGGGGGGGGGAGCCTCAGCCCCAGCATTTT	CASSIRGGEPQPQHF
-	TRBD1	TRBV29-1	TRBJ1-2	TGCAGCGTTGGCCAAGGGGGCGACTATGGCTACACCTTC	CSVGQGGDYGYTF
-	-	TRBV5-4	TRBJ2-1	TGTGCCAGCAGCTTGGCCCTAAGCTCCTACAATGAGCAGTTCTTC	CASSLALSSYNEQFF
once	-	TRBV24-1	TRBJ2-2	TGTGCCACCAGGGGGACTCCCAACACCGGGGAGCTGTTTTTT	CATRGTPNTGELFF
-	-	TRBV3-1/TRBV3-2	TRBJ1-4	TGTGCCAGCAGCCAAGCTCGGGATGAAAAACTGTTTTTT	CASSQARDEKLFF
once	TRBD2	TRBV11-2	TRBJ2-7	TGTGCCAGCAGCCCAAGGACTAGCGGGATCGACGAGCAGTACTTC	CASSPRTSGIDEQYF
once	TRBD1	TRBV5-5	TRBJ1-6	TGTGCCAGCTGCCCGACAGGGGGCCATAATTCACCCCTCCACTTT	CASCPTGGHNSPLHF
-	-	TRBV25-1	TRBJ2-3	TGTGCCAGCCTCACTAACACAGATACGCAGTATTTT	CASLTNTDTQYF
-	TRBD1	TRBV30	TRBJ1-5	TGTGCCTCTGGACAGGGAAAAGGTCAGCCCCAGCATTTT	CASGQGKGQPQHF
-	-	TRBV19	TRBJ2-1	TGTGCCAGTAGCGGGGGATACAATGAGCAGTTCTTC	CASSGGYNEQFF
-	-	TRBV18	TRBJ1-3	TGTGCCAGCTCACCACAGCTCTTCTCTGGAAACACCATATATTTT	CASSPQLFSGNTIYF
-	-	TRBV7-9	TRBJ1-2	TGTGCCAGCAGCTTAGGAGGAAACTATGGCTACACCTTC	CASSLGGNYGYTF